What follows are 21 T cell receptor beta chains derived from one specimen sequenced in a study of cytomegalovirus exposure and HLA in healthy donors (dated by TCRdb to about 2017). The library was obtained by the immunoSEQ multiplex PCR assay. The source is immuneACCESS, and TCRdb retained only in-frame sequences with V and J called. Part of the clones is not carried over; for the studies checked, unresolved V genes explain less than half of this, and the remainder is unexplained. The sample table contains over 150,000 clones; only one count was recorded for around 84% of them. The ten biggest clones cover over 2% of the sample. The sample was PBMCs. These receptors all come from a human donor in good health.

The CDR3 loop is CAIRSGTGRSGANVLTF. DNA of the CDR3: TGTGCCATCAGGTCCGGGACAGGGCGTTCTGGGGCCAACGTCCTGACTTTC. The rearrangement links TRBV10-3 to TRBJ2-6, with 9 bases lining up with TRBD1. CDR1 and CDR2 (germline): ENHRY, SYGVKD. The CDR3 runs 17 residues. V was clipped by 6 bases and J by 1 base; unmatched bases: 7.

The CDR3 here is CASSLEGTGDYF. In DNA form, the CDR3 reads TGCGCCAGCAGCTTGGAAGGGACAGGGGACTACTTC. The chain joins TRBV5-1 to TRBJ2-7, with 10 bases identical to TRBD1. The CDR3 is 12 amino acids. Per the germline V gene, CDR1 is SGHRS and CDR2 is YFSETQ. J lost 13 bases, V lost 0 bases, and 4 bases had no gene match.

The chain couples TRBV7-8 to TRBJ2-7; 7 nucleotides agree with TRBD1. CDR3 length: 16 residues. V lost 7 bases and J lost 0; bases outside the gene matches: 12. The germline V gene has CDR1 SGHVS and CDR2 FQNEAQ. This chain's CDR3 is CASISATGQHSYEQYF. CDR3 bases: TGTGCCAGCATCTCCGCAACGGGACAGCACTCCTACGAGCAGTACTTC.

This clone showed up just a few times. The J gene is TRBJ2-7, the V gene TRBV2, with D possibly being TRBD2 (7 bases). Per germline, CDR1 SNHLY and CDR2 FYNNEI. V was shortened by 7 bases and J by 2 bases, with 18 bases between the two germline ends. The CDR3 runs to 15 residues. CDR3 region: CASKPRGGATYEQYF. CDR3 DNA sequence: TGTGCCAGCAAACCACGAGGGGGGGCTACCTACGAGCAGTACTTC.

About this clone: This specimen includes other DNA sequences encoding the same CDR3. This rearrangement joins TRBV5-6 to TRBJ2-5; D might be TRBD2 (6 bases). The CDR3 covers 13 residues. V was shortened by 0 bases and J by 4 bases, with 7 bases between the two germline ends. Germline loops: CDR1 SGHDT, CDR2 YYEEEE. In DNA form, the CDR3 reads TGTGCCAGCAGCTTGGTGGGAGGAGAGACCCAGTACTTC. This encodes CASSLVGGETQYF. The full variable domain, with the rest looked up from reference TRBV5-6 and TRBJ2-5, is DAGVTQSPTHLIKTRGQQVTLRCSPKSGHDTVSWYQQALGQGPQFIFQYYEEEERQRGNFPDRFSGHQFPNYSSELNVNALLLGDSALYLCASSLVGGETQYFGPGTRLLVL.

This chain uses TRBV27 with TRBJ2-7; 12 bases line up with TRBD2. Per germline, CDR1 MNHEY and CDR2 SMNVEV (reference sequence). The CDR3 spans 16 residues. The ends lost 4 bases at V and 4 bases at J; junction bases unmatched: 8. CDR3 sequence (DNA): TGTGCCAGCAGTTCGACCCGACTAGCGGGAGTTTACGAGCAGTACTTC. It translates to CASSSTRLAGVYEQYF.

The gene calls are TRBV10-3 and TRBJ1-3; D not certain. Germline loops: CDR1 ENHRY, CDR2 SYGVKD. The CDR3 runs 13 residues. The V gene lost 8 bases and the J gene lost 1 base, with 9 bases spanning the gap. The CDR3 here is CAIREGSGNTIYF. CDR3 in DNA: TGTGCCATCCGGGAGGGATCTGGAAACACCATATATTTT.

This rearrangement joins TRBV5-1 to TRBJ2-6, with a possible D match to TRBD2 (5 bases). Germline V gene sequence: CDR1 SGHRS, CDR2 YFSETQ. V was trimmed by 4 bases and J by 0 bases, leaving 14 bases between them. The CDR3 has 17 residues. In nucleotides, the CDR3 is TGCGCCAGCAGCAGGGATACCGGGGTCTCTGGGGCCAACGTCCTGACTTTC. Translating it yields CASSRDTGVSGANVLTF.

This clone was counted a few times. V gene TRBV11-2 combines with J gene TRBJ2-1, with no clear D. This CDR3 has 12 amino acids. V dropped 2 bases and J dropped 5 bases, with 4 bases sitting between them. Germline V gives CDR1 SGHAT, CDR2 FQNNGV. CDR3 nucleotides: TGTGCCAGCAGCTTACAGGACAATGAGCAGTTCTTC. Protein product: CASSLQDNEQFF.

The genes are TRBV4-3 and TRBJ2-7; D not resolved. V shed 3 bases and J shed 2 bases, with 11 bases lying between them. The length of the CDR3 is 14 residues. Germline CDR1 reads LGHNA; CDR2 reads YSLEER. Here the CDR3 reads CASSQATMTYEQYF. CDR3 DNA sequence: TGCGCCAGCAGCCAGGCCACCATGACCTACGAGCAGTACTTC.

The chain is built from TRBV29-1 and TRBJ2-5; TRBD2 aligns across 7 bases. V shed 7 bases, J shed 5 bases, and the junction held 7 bases outside the gene matches. From germline, CDR1 is SQVTM and CDR2 ANQGSEA. This CDR3 is built from 12 residues. The CDR3 spells CSGGGAQETQYF. The CDR3 region has the DNA TGCAGCGGGGGGGGAGCGCAGGAGACCCAGTACTTC.

The chain combines TRBV27 with TRBJ1-1; D may be TRBD1 (6 bases). The CDR3 has 14 amino acids. Trimming stripped 6 bases from V and 0 bases from J, with 11 bases between. Germline V gene data show CDR1 as MNHEY and CDR2 as SMNVEV (reference sequence). DNA for the CDR3: TGTGCCAGCAGGACAGACAGGCTGAACACTGAAGCTTTCTTT. Its translation: CASRTDRLNTEAFF.

The V gene is TRBV19, the J gene TRBJ2-7; 7 nucleotides align to TRBD1. The germline gives CDR1 LNHDA, CDR2 SQIVND (reference sequence). This CDR3 is built from 14 residues. After removal of 10 bases from V and 2 bases from J, the junction contained 11 bases not matched to a gene. In DNA form, the CDR3 reads TGTGCCACAAGCCGGGACAGATTAGCCTACGAGCAGTACTTC. This codes for CATSRDRLAYEQYF.

The chain uses TRBV7-3 and TRBJ1-2; 7 bases are shared with TRBD1. V was clipped by 1 base and J by 8 bases; unmatched bases: 7. Germline values: CDR1 SGHTA, CDR2 FQGTGA. This CDR3 is built from 14 residues. Here the CDR3 DNA reads TGTGCCAGCAGCTTAAGTGGGCAGGGGGAGGGCTACACCTTC. Protein: CASSLSGQGEGYTF.

This chain uses TRBV19 with TRBJ1-2; D is unresolved. Trimming took 0 bases from V and 6 from J, leaving 8 bases between them. The CDR3 extends over 13 amino acids. CDR1 is LNHDA and CDR2 is SQIVND in the germline V gene (reference sequence). Here the CDR3 reads CASSIDSGHGYTF. CDR3 sequence (DNA): TGTGCCAGTAGTATAGATAGCGGCCATGGCTACACCTTC.

The V and J genes are TRBV27 and TRBJ2-7; 10 bases map to TRBD2. J was trimmed by 6 bases and V by 5 bases; bases with no gene match: 4. The CDR3 spans 13 residues. Germline V gene data show CDR1 as MNHEY and CDR2 as SMNVEV (reference sequence). CDR3 region: CASSTWTSGEQYF. In nucleotides, the CDR3 is TGTGCCAGCAGTACCTGGACTAGCGGCGAGCAGTACTTC.

This chain uses TRBV28 with TRBJ2-1; 8 nucleotides align to TRBD2. Germline V CDR1 and CDR2: MDHEN, SYDVKM. The CDR3 loop spans 14 amino acids. V shed 6 bases, J shed 3 bases, and the junction held 4 bases outside the gene matches. The CDR3 sequence: CASRLAGYYNEQFF. The CDR3 DNA follows: TGTGCCAGCAGGTTAGCGGGGTACTACAATGAGCAGTTCTTC.

CDR3 nucleotide sequence: TGTGCCAGCAGAATCCCGCAGCGAAACTCCTACGAGCAGTACTTC. Its translation: CASRIPQRNSYEQYF. The rearrangement joins TRBV28 to TRBJ2-7, with unresolved D. This CDR3 comprises 15 residues. Trimming removed 6 bases from V and 0 bases from J, with 15 bases in between. Germline V gene sequence: CDR1 MDHEN, CDR2 SYDVKM.

The rearrangement uses TRBV9 and TRBJ2-3; D not certain. Trimming removed 0 bases at V and 3 bases at J, with 2 bases between. Germline CDR1 reads SGDLS; CDR2 reads YYNGEE. The CDR3 has 12 amino acids. The CDR3 nucleotides read TGTGCCAGCAGCGTAGTAACAGATACGCAGTATTTT. It translates to CASSVVTDTQYF.

The chain employs TRBV12-5 and TRBJ1-4; D is undetermined. Trimming removed 2 bases at V and 7 bases at J, with 11 bases between. Germline loops: CDR1 LGHNT, CDR2 FRNRAP. The CDR3 runs to 14 residues. The CDR3 sequence: CASGLFPRSEKLFF. CDR3 bases: TGTGCTAGTGGTTTGTTCCCGAGGAGTGAAAAACTGTTTTTT.

The chain combines TRBV9 with TRBJ2-7; 10 bases align to TRBD2. The CDR3 extends over 15 amino acids. J lost 0 bases, V lost 4 bases, and 4 bases had no gene match. From germline, CDR1 is SGDLS and CDR2 YYNGEE. In DNA, the CDR3 is TGTGCCAGCAGCCATTCTAGCGGGAGCTCCTACGAGCAGTACTTC. This sequence encodes CASSHSSGSSYEQYF.